This record concerns one T cell receptor beta chain sequence. Both 60 Vbeta primers and 13 Jbeta primers went into the PCR. The data were produced by immunoSEQ multiplex PCR, yet TCRdb's version contains in-frame clones alone and is incomplete. Of under 200,000 clones in the sample, roughly 79% were seen once. These data belong to a study of cytomegalovirus exposure and HLA in healthy donors. Per the germline V gene, CDR1 is SGHAT and CDR2 is FQNNGV. This CDR3 region has 15 residues. V lost 2 bases to trimming and J lost 1 base; unmatched junction nucleotides: 2. V and J are TRBV11-2 and TRBJ1-5; TRBD1 agrees at 7 bases. Sequencing was done on a sample of PBMCs. This sequence originates from a man younger than 45 in good health and CMV-seronegative. The CDR3 spells CASSLRQGSNQPQHF. The CDR3, as DNA: TGTGCCAGCAGCTTAAGACAGGGCAGCAATCAGCCCCAGCATTTT.